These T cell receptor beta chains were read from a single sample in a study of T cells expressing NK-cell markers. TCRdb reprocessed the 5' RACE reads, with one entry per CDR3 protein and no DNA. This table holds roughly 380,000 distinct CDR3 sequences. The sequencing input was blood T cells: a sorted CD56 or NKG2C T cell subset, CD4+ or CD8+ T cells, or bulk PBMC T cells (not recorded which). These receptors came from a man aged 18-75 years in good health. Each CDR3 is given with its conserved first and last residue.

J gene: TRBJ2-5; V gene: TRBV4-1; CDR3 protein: CASSQGRGGLGETQYF
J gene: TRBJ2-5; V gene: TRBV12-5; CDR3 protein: CASGRGGKETQYF
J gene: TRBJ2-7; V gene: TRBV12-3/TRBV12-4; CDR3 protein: CASSLARGGRSSYEQYF
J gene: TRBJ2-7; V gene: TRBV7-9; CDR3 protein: CASSLLSGDPEQYF
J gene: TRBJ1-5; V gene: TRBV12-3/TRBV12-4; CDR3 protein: CASRETGGIRNQPQHF
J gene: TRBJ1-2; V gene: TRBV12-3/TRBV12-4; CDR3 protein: CASGEVEGYTF
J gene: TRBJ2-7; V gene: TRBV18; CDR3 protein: CASSLKRVSYEQYF
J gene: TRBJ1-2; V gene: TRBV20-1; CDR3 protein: CSVGGGVGYTF
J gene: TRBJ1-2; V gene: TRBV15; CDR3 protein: CATGKEPANYGYTF
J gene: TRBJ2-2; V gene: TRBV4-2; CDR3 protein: CASSQVDREGTGELFF